This is a list of T cell receptor beta chains from one sample in a study of blood T cell repertoires in COVID-19. The protocol was immunoSEQ multiplex PCR, while the TCRdb copy is restricted to in-frame clones and leaves out a portion. The sample has more than 400,000 clones; 90% are singletons. Sequencing input: PBMCs or T cells enriched from blood (not recorded which). The receptor source for this set is a man aged 18 to 30 who had recovered from COVID-19. CDR3s include the opening cysteine and the closing phenylalanine or tryptophan. D genes are given only for firm matches. Expanded clones get a size class; other rows say once, few or many, or leave the size out.

V gene: TRBV9; J gene: TRBJ1-1; clone size: NA; D gene: NA; CDR3 protein: CASSVVTNGEAFF; CDR3 DNA: TGTGCCAGCAGCGTAGTCACCAACGGGGAGGCTTTCTTT
V gene: TRBV12-3/TRBV12-4; J gene: TRBJ1-5; clone size: NA; D gene: NA; CDR3 protein: CASSNSGNQPQHF; CDR3 DNA: TGTGCCAGCAGCAATTCAGGGAATCAGCCCCAGCATTTT
V gene: TRBV9; J gene: TRBJ2-5; clone size: NA; D gene: TRBD2; CDR3 protein: CASSVGLSGSHGQETQYF; CDR3 DNA: TGTGCCAGCAGCGTAGGCCTTAGCGGGAGTCATGGTCAAGAGACCCAGTACTTC
V gene: TRBV3-1/TRBV3-2; J gene: TRBJ2-1; clone size: once; D gene: TRBD2; CDR3 protein: CASSHRAGGGEQFF; CDR3 DNA: TGTGCCAGCAGCCACCGAGCGGGGGGAGGTGAGCAGTTCTTC
V gene: TRBV19; J gene: TRBJ1-2; clone size: NA; D gene: NA; CDR3 protein: CASSQVNYGYTF; CDR3 DNA: TGTGCCAGTAGTCAGGTTAACTATGGCTACACCTTC
V gene: TRBV9; J gene: TRBJ1-2; clone size: once; D gene: NA; CDR3 protein: CASSRTAGYGYTF; CDR3 DNA: TGTGCCAGCAGCCGGACAGCTGGCTATGGCTACACCTTC
V gene: TRBV7-6; J gene: TRBJ1-6; clone size: NA; D gene: TRBD1; CDR3 protein: CASSLGTGGYSPLHF; CDR3 DNA: TGTGCCAGCAGCTTAGGGACAGGGGGGTATTCACCCCTCCACTTT
V gene: TRBV29-1; J gene: TRBJ1-2; clone size: NA; D gene: TRBD1; CDR3 protein: CSVEDMNLEGANYGYTF; CDR3 DNA: TGCAGCGTTGAAGATATGAATTTGGAGGGGGCCAACTATGGCTACACCTTC
V gene: TRBV9; J gene: TRBJ2-3; clone size: NA; D gene: NA; CDR3 protein: CASSLSGRADTQYF; CDR3 DNA: TGTGCCAGCAGCCTTTCCGGGAGAGCAGATACGCAGTATTTT
V gene: TRBV5-5; J gene: TRBJ1-2; clone size: once; D gene: NA; CDR3 protein: CASSLAGFDGYTF; CDR3 DNA: TGTGCCAGCAGCTTGGCCGGGTTTGATGGCTACACCTTC
V gene: TRBV7-3; J gene: TRBJ1-2; clone size: once; D gene: NA; CDR3 protein: CASSSRQGGGYTF; CDR3 DNA: TGTGCCAGCAGCTCCCGTCAGGGCGGCGGCTACACCTTC
V gene: TRBV27; J gene: TRBJ1-6; clone size: NA; D gene: NA; CDR3 protein: CASSEGLNYNSPLHF; CDR3 DNA: TGTGCCAGCAGTGAGGGACTAAACTATAATTCACCCCTCCACTTT
V gene: TRBV30; J gene: TRBJ2-1; clone size: NA; D gene: NA; CDR3 protein: CAFTPRAYNEQFF; CDR3 DNA: TGTGCCTTCACCCCCAGGGCCTACAATGAGCAGTTCTTC
V gene: TRBV29-1; J gene: TRBJ1-3; clone size: NA; D gene: NA; CDR3 protein: CSVEGWGDVGNTIYF; CDR3 DNA: TGCAGCGTTGAAGGGTGGGGGGATGTTGGAAACACCATATATTTT
V gene: TRBV5-1; J gene: TRBJ1-2; clone size: NA; D gene: TRBD1; CDR3 protein: CASSLAPTGDRPGGYTF; CDR3 DNA: TGCGCCAGCAGCTTGGCCCCTACAGGGGACCGTCCGGGCGGCTACACCTTC
V gene: TRBV28; J gene: TRBJ2-3; clone size: NA; D gene: TRBD1; CDR3 protein: CASSEQGIGTDTQYF; CDR3 DNA: TGTGCCAGCAGCGAACAGGGGATTGGTACAGATACGCAGTATTTT
V gene: TRBV6-5; J gene: TRBJ2-7; clone size: NA; D gene: NA; CDR3 protein: CASRATGVGAYEQYF; CDR3 DNA: TGTGCCAGCAGGGCGACGGGAGTTGGTGCCTACGAGCAGTACTTC
V gene: TRBV2; J gene: TRBJ1-6; clone size: once; D gene: TRBD1; CDR3 protein: CASRVTGGGIYNSPLHF; CDR3 DNA: TGTGCCAGCAGAGTAACAGGGGGAGGGATATATAATTCACCCCTCCACTTT
V gene: TRBV7-2; J gene: TRBJ2-2; clone size: NA; D gene: TRBD1; CDR3 protein: CASSSSRGDRGSGELFF; CDR3 DNA: TGTGCCAGCAGCAGCTCGCGGGGGGACAGGGGGTCCGGGGAGCTGTTTTTT
V gene: TRBV18; J gene: TRBJ1-1; clone size: NA; D gene: NA; CDR3 protein: CASSPPKAGTYHTEAFF; CDR3 DNA: TGTGCCAGCTCACCACCCAAGGCCGGGACATATCACACTGAAGCTTTCTTT
V gene: TRBV13; J gene: TRBJ2-7; clone size: NA; D gene: NA; CDR3 protein: CASSPTDKPTKQYF; CDR3 DNA: TGTGCCAGCAGCCCTACGGACAAGCCTACGAAGCAGTACTTC
V gene: TRBV10-3; J gene: TRBJ1-1; clone size: NA; D gene: TRBD1; CDR3 protein: CAISESTGGWTEAFF; CDR3 DNA: TGTGCCATCAGTGAGTCGACAGGGGGATGGACTGAAGCTTTCTTT
V gene: TRBV23-1; J gene: TRBJ2-1; clone size: NA; D gene: NA; CDR3 protein: CASSHTRLTDNEQFF; CDR3 DNA: TGCGCCAGCAGTCATACGAGACTAACAGACAATGAGCAGTTCTTC
V gene: TRBV25-1; J gene: TRBJ2-6; clone size: NA; D gene: NA; CDR3 protein: CASSNTGANVLTF; CDR3 DNA: TGTGCCAGCAGTAATACTGGGGCCAACGTCCTGACTTTC
V gene: TRBV29-1; J gene: TRBJ2-1; clone size: once; D gene: NA; CDR3 protein: CSAWGQKVDWFF; CDR3 DNA: TGCAGCGCATGGGGACAAAAAGTAGATTGGTTCTTC
V gene: TRBV2; J gene: TRBJ2-2; clone size: NA; D gene: TRBD1; CDR3 protein: CASTQGQGANTGELFF; CDR3 DNA: TGTGCCAGCACCCAGGGACAGGGGGCGAACACCGGGGAGCTGTTTTTT
V gene: TRBV19; J gene: TRBJ1-5; clone size: NA; D gene: NA; CDR3 protein: CASSREKGAQPQHF; CDR3 DNA: TGTGCCAGTAGTAGGGAAAAAGGGGCCCAGCCCCAGCATTTT
V gene: TRBV7-9; J gene: TRBJ1-1; clone size: NA; D gene: TRBD1; CDR3 protein: CASSSGTVPVLPEAFF; CDR3 DNA: TGTGCCAGCAGCTCAGGGACAGTCCCCGTTTTGCCAGAAGCTTTCTTT
V gene: TRBV28; J gene: TRBJ1-5; clone size: NA; D gene: TRBD1; CDR3 protein: CASSLGTAVRQPQHF; CDR3 DNA: TGTGCCAGCAGTCTCGGGACAGCAGTAAGGCAGCCCCAGCATTTT
V gene: TRBV28; J gene: TRBJ1-5; clone size: NA; D gene: NA; CDR3 protein: CASTHYRIGSGQPQHF; CDR3 DNA: TGTGCCAGCACCCACTATAGGATAGGATCGGGTCAGCCCCAGCATTTT
V gene: TRBV6-6; J gene: TRBJ2-7; clone size: NA; D gene: NA; CDR3 protein: CASRDSASYEQYF; CDR3 DNA: TGTGCCAGCAGGGACAGTGCCTCCTACGAGCAGTACTTC
V gene: TRBV12-1; J gene: TRBJ2-2; clone size: NA; D gene: NA; CDR3 protein: CASSFLCGNTGELFF; CDR3 DNA: TGTGCCAGCAGCTTTCTTTGCGGGAACACCGGGGAGCTGTTTTTT
V gene: TRBV28; J gene: TRBJ1-1; clone size: NA; D gene: NA; CDR3 protein: CASSTAGGTNTEAFF; CDR3 DNA: TGTGCCAGCAGTACCGCGGGCGGAACCAACACTGAAGCTTTCTTT
V gene: TRBV19; J gene: TRBJ1-5; clone size: NA; D gene: NA; CDR3 protein: CASRTGGQPQHF; CDR3 DNA: TGTGCCAGTCGAACCGGAGGGCAGCCCCAGCATTTT
V gene: TRBV6-5; J gene: TRBJ2-1; clone size: NA; D gene: TRBD1; CDR3 protein: CASTPTPDRRNEQFF; CDR3 DNA: TGTGCCAGCACCCCTACCCCGGACAGGCGGAATGAGCAGTTCTTC
V gene: TRBV3-1/TRBV3-2; J gene: TRBJ2-5; clone size: NA; D gene: TRBD1; CDR3 protein: CASSHALTGGFKETQYF; CDR3 DNA: TGTGCCAGCAGCCACGCGTTGACAGGGGGTTTTAAGGAGACCCAGTACTTC
V gene: TRBV7-9; J gene: TRBJ1-1; clone size: NA; D gene: TRBD1; CDR3 protein: CASSSGGIMNTEAFF; CDR3 DNA: TGTGCCAGCAGCTCAGGGGGGATCATGAACACTGAAGCTTTCTTT
V gene: TRBV18; J gene: TRBJ2-5; clone size: NA; D gene: NA; CDR3 protein: CASSPPSQGRETQYF; CDR3 DNA: TGTGCCAGCTCACCACCGTCTCAGGGTAGAGAGACCCAGTACTTC
V gene: TRBV6-5; J gene: TRBJ1-1; clone size: NA; D gene: TRBD1; CDR3 protein: CASSPQGASTEAFF; CDR3 DNA: TGTGCCAGCAGTCCACAGGGGGCGAGCACTGAAGCTTTCTTT
V gene: TRBV5-1; J gene: TRBJ2-1; clone size: once; D gene: TRBD2; CDR3 protein: CASTDGLAGVQEQFF; CDR3 DNA: TGCGCCAGCACCGACGGACTAGCGGGAGTTCAGGAGCAGTTCTTC
V gene: TRBV5-1; J gene: TRBJ1-1; clone size: NA; D gene: NA; CDR3 protein: CASSSGQNTEAFF; CDR3 DNA: TGCGCCAGCAGCTCTGGACAGAACACTGAAGCTTTCTTT
V gene: TRBV28; J gene: TRBJ2-1; clone size: NA; D gene: TRBD1; CDR3 protein: CASTPDGQGRNEQFF; CDR3 DNA: TGTGCCAGCACTCCCGACGGACAGGGAAGGAATGAGCAGTTCTTC
V gene: TRBV4-2; J gene: TRBJ2-3; clone size: NA; D gene: NA; CDR3 protein: CASSQVQIFSGTDTQYF; CDR3 DNA: TGTGCCAGCAGCCAAGTACAGATATTTTCGGGCACAGATACGCAGTATTTT
V gene: TRBV28; J gene: TRBJ1-6; clone size: NA; D gene: NA; CDR3 protein: CASSRPGSSYNSPLHF; CDR3 DNA: TGTGCCAGCAGCCGCCCCGGGAGCTCCTATAATTCACCCCTCCACTTT